The clone carrying this T cell receptor beta chain was found many times. The data stem from a study of T cells after yellow fever vaccination. The CDR3 spans 14 residues. The V end lost 1 base, the J end lost 5 bases, and 10 bases lay between the germline ends. Germline V gene sequence: CDR1 SGHKS, CDR2 YYEKEE (reference sequence). TCRdb processed the 5' RACE reads anew with MiXCR; each CDR3 protein has one entry. The table lists some 340,000 distinct CDR3 sequences, about 11% of them singletons. This clonotype was obtained from a young man who received the YFV17D yellow fever vaccine. The input for sequencing was CD4+ T cells sorted from PBMCs, taken 45 days after the yellow fever booster vaccination. The chain combines TRBV5-5 with TRBJ1-5; the D gene is possibly TRBD1 (5 bases). In DNA form, the CDR3 reads TGTGCCAGCAGCTTGTGGGGGTCCGATCAGCCCCAGCATTTT. This codes for CASSLWGSDQPQHF.